This TCR beta chain emerged from a study of response to subunit inactivated influenza vaccine. Study-wide points: Researchers suggested that each seasonal influenza vaccination recruits few new T cells.

This clonotype was detected many times. The target antigen is unknown. V lost 7 bases and J 9 bases, leaving 10 bases between the germline ends. The CDR3 has 11 amino acids. MiXCR, applied by TCRdb to the RT-PCR reads, yields one record per CDR3 protein. There are 650,000 to 800,000 distinct CDR3 sequences in the sample; around 14% occur only once, and around 7.3% lies in the top ten. The genes are TRBV12-3 or TRBV12-4 and TRBJ1-5; D is unclear. This sequence originates from a man aged 45 to 65 who received an inactivated influenza vaccine. The sequencing used PBMCs from blood, collected 14 to 15 days before vaccination. CDR3 region: CASTRLGPQHF. For the CDR3, the DNA is TGTGCCAGCACCCGGCTAGGGCCCCAGCATTTT.